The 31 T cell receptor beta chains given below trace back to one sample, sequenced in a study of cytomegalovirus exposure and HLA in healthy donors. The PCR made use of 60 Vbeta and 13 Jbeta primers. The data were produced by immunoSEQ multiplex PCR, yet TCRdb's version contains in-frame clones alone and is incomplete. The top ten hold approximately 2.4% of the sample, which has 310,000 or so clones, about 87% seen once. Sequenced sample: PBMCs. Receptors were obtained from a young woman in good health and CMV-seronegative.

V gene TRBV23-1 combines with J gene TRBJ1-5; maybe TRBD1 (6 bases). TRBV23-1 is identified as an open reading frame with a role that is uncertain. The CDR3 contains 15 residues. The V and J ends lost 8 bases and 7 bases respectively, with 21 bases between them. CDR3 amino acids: CASYVARGDFQPQHF. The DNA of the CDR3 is TGCGCCAGCTACGTAGCCAGGGGCGATTTCCAGCCCCAGCATTTT.

CDR3 residues: CASSLGLAGRNNEQFF. CDR3 nucleotides: TGTGCCAGCAGCTTAGGACTAGCGGGGAGAAACAATGAGCAGTTCTTC. The chain employs TRBV13 and TRBJ2-1, with TRBD2 matching over 10 bases. This CDR3 has 16 amino acids. The junction had 4 bases not matched to a gene; V was cut back by 0 bases and J by 5 bases. The germline V gene encodes CDR1 PRHDT and CDR2 FYEKMQ (reference sequence).

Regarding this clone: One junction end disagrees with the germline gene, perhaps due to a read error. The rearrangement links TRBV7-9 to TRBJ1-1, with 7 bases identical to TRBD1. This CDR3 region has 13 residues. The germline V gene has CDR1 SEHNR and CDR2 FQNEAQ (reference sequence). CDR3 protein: CSSSEGQSKVAFF. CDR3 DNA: TGTTCCAGCAGCGAGGGACAGTCAAAGGTGGCTTTCTTT. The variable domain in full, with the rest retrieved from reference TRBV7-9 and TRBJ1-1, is DTGVSQNPRHKITKRGQNVTFRCDPISEHNRLYWYRQTLGQGPEFLTYFQNEAQLEKSRLLSDRFSAERPKGSFSTLEIQRTEQGDSAMYLCSSSEGQSKVAFFGQGTRLTVV.

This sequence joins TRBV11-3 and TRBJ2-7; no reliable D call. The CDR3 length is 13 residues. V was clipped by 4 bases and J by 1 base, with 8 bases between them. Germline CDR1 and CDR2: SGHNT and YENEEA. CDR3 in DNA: TGTGCCAGCAGCTCCTCCCCTTCCTACGAGCAGTACTTC. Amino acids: CASSSSPSYEQYF.

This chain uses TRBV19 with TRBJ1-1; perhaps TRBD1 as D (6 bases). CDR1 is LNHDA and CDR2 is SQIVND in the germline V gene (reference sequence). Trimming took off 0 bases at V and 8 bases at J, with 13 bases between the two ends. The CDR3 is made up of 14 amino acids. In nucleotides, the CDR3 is TGTGCCAGTAGTATAGAACTAGGACAGAACGAAGCTTTCTTT. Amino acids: CASSIELGQNEAFF.

Here the CDR3 reads CSGDTAGLQYF. The CDR3 DNA reads TGCAGTGGCGATACCGCGGGGCTTCAGTACTTC. The chain employs TRBV20-1 and TRBJ2-7, with D perhaps matching TRBD2 (6 bases). Trimming removed 7 bases at V and 10 bases at J, with 17 bases between. Looked up from germline, CDR1 is DFQATT and CDR2 is SNEGSKA (reference sequence). The CDR3 has 11 amino acids.

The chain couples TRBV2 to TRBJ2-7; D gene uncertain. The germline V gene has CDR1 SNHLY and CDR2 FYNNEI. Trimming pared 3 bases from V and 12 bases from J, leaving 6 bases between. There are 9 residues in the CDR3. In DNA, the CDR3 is TGTGCCAGCAGTGACCCTCGGTACTTC. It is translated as CASSDPRYF. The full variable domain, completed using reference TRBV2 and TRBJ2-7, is EPEVTQTPSHQVTQMGQEVILRCVPISNHLYFYWYRQILGQKVEFLVSFYNNEISEKSEIFDDQFSVERPDGSNFTLKIRSTKLEDSAMYFCASSDPRYFGPGTRLTVT.

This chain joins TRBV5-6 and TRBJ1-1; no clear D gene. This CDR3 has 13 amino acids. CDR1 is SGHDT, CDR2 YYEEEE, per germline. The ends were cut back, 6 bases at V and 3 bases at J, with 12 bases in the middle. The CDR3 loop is CASNRGLDTEAFF. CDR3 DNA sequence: TGTGCCAGCAATCGAGGGTTAGACACTGAAGCTTTCTTT.

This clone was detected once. For the CDR3, the DNA is TGTGCCAGCAGTTACTCGGTGGGACAGTTTAATGGCTACACCTTC. As protein: CASSYSVGQFNGYTF. The rearrangement links TRBV6-5 to TRBJ1-2; 7 nucleotides match TRBD1. V shed 0 bases, J shed 6 bases, and the junction held 7 bases outside the gene matches. The CDR3 loop spans 15 amino acids. Germline loops: CDR1 MNHEY, CDR2 SVGAGI.

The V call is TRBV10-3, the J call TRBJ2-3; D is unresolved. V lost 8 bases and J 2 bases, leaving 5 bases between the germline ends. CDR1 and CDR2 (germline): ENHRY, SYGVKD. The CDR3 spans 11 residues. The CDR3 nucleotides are TGTGCCATCGCGAACACAGATACGCAGTATTTT. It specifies CAIANTDTQYF.

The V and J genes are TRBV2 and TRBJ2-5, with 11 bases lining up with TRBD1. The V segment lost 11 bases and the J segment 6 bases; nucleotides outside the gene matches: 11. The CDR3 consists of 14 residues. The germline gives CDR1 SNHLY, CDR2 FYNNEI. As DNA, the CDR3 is TGTGCCGGAGGAACCGGGACAGGGGGACAGACCCAGTACTTC. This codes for CAGGTGTGGQTQYF.

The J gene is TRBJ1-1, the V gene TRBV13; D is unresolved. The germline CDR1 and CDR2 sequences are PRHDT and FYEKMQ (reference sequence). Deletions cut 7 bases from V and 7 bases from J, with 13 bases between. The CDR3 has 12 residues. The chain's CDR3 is CASTKVPGEAFF. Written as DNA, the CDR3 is TGTGCCAGCACTAAGGTTCCGGGTGAAGCTTTCTTT.

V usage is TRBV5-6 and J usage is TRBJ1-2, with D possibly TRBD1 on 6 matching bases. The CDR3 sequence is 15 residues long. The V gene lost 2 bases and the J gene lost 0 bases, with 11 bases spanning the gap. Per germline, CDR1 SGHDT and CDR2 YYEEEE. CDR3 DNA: TGTGCCAGCAGCTTCGGACAGCTAACTAACTATGGCTACACCTTC. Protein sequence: CASSFGQLTNYGYTF.

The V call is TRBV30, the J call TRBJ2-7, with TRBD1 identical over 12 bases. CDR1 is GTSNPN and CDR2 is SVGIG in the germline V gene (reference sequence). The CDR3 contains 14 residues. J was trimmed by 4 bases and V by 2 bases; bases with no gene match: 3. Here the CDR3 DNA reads TGTGCCTGGAGTCCGGGACAGGGGGCTTACGAGCAGTACTTC. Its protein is CAWSPGQGAYEQYF.

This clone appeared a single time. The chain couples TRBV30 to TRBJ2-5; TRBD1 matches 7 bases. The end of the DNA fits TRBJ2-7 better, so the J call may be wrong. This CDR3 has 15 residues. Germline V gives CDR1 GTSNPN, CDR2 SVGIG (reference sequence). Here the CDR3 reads CAWSVGGGGFYEQYF. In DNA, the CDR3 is TGTGCCTGGAGTGTAGGGGGCGGAGGATTTTACGAGCAGTACTTC.

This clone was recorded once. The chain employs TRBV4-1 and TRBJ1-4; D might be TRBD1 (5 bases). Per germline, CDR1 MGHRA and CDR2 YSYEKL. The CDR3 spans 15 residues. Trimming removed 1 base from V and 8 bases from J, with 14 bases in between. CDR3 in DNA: TGCGCCAGCAGCCAAGGGGTCAGGGTTTGGGAAAAACTGTTTTTT. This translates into CASSQGVRVWEKLFF.

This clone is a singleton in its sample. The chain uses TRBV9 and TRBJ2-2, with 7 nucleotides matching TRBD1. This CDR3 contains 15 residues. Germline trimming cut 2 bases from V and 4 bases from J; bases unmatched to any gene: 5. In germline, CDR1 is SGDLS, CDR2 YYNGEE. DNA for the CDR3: TGTGCCAGCAGCGTCGAGGGGGCGATCACCGGGGAGCTGTTTTTT. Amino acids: CASSVEGAITGELFF.

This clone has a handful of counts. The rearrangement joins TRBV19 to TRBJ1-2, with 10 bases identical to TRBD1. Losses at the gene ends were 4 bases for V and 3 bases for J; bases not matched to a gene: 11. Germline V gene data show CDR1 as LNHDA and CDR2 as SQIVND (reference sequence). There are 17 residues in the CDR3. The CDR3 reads CASSKLRQGAADYGYTF. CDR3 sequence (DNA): TGTGCCAGTAGTAAGTTACGACAGGGGGCGGCGGACTATGGCTACACCTTC.

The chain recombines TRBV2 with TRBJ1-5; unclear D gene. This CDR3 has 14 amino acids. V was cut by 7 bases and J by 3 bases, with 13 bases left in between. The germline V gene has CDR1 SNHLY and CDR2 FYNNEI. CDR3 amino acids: CASTDDGDNQPQHF. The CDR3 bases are TGTGCCAGCACGGACGACGGGGACAATCAGCCCCAGCATTTT.

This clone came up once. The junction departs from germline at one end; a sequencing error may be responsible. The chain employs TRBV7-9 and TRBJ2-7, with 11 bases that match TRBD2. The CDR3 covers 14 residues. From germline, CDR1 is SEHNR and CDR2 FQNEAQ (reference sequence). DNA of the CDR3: TGTTCCAGCAGCTTAGCGGGGGGGAGGTACGAGCAGTACTTC. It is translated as CSSSLAGGRYEQYF.

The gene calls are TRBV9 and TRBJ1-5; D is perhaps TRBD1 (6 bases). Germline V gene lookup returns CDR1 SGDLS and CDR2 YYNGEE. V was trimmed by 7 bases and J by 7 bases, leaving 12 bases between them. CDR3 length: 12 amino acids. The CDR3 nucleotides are TGTGCCAGCGGGGGGGCCGGGCAGCCCCAGCATTTT. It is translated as CASGGAGQPQHF. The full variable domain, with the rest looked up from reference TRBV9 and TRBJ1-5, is DSGVTQTPKHLITATGQRVTLRCSPRSGDLSVYWYQQSLDQGLQFLIQYYNGEERAKGNILERFSAQQFPDLHSELNLSSLELGDSALYFCASGGAGQPQHFGDGTRLSIL.

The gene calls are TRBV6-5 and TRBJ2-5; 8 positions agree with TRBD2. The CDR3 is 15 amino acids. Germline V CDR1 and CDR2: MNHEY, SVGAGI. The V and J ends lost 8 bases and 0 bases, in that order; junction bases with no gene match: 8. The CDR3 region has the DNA TGTGCCAGCTCGTGGGGTAGCGGGGACCAAGAGACCCAGTACTTC. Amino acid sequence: CASSWGSGDQETQYF.

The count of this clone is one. The CDR3 sequence is CASSSLAGTRSSTDTQYF. The CDR3 DNA reads TGTGCCAGTAGTTCCCTAGCGGGGACACGCTCTAGCACAGATACGCAGTATTTT. The chain employs TRBV19 and TRBJ2-3; 9 bases line up with TRBD2. CDR3 length: 18 residues. V was pared by 5 bases and J by 0 bases, with 12 bases of the junction left unmatched. Germline V gene sequence: CDR1 LNHDA, CDR2 SQIVND (reference sequence).

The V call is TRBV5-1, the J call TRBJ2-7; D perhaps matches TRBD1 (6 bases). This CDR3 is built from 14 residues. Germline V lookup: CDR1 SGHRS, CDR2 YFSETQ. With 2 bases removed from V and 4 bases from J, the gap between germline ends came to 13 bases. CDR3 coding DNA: TGCGCCAGCAGCTTACAGGGTCCCCCTTACGAGCAGTACTTC. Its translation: CASSLQGPPYEQYF.

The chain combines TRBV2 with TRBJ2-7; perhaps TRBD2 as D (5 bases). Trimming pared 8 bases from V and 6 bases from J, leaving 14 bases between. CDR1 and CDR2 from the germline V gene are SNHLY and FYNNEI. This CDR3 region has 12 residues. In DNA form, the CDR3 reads TGTGCCAGCCACCAACTAGAATCCGAGCAGTACTTC. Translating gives CASHQLESEQYF.

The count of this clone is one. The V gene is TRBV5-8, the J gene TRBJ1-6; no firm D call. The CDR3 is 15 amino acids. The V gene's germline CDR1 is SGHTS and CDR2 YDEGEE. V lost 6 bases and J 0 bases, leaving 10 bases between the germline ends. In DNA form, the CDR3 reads TGTGCCAGCACGGAGGGAAGCTCCTATAATTCACCCCTCCACTTT. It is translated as CASTEGSSYNSPLHF.

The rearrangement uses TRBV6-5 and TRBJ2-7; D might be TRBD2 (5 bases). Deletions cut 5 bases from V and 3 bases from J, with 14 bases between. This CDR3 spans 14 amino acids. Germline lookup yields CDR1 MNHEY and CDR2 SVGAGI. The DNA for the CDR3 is TGTGCCAGCAGTGGACGACCGGGGAGCTACGAGCAGTACTTC. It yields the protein CASSGRPGSYEQYF.

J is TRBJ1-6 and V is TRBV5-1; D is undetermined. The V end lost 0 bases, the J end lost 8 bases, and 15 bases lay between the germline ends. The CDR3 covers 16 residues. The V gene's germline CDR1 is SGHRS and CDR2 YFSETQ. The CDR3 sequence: CASSLDWAFLDSPLHF. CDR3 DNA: TGCGCCAGCAGCTTGGATTGGGCATTTTTGGATTCACCCCTCCACTTT.

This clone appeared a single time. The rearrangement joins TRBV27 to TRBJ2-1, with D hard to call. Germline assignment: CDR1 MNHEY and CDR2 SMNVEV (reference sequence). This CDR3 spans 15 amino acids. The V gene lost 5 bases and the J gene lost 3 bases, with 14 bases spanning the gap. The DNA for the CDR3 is TGTGCCAGCAGTCCCCCGGAGCGCCGCTACAATGAGCAGTTCTTC. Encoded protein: CASSPPERRYNEQFF.

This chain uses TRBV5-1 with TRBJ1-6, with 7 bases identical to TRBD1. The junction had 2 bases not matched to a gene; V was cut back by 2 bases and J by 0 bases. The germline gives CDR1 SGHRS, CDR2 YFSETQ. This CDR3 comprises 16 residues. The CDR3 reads CASSFRDSSYNSPLHF. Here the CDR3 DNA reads TGCGCCAGCAGCTTCCGGGACAGCTCCTATAATTCACCCCTCCACTTT.

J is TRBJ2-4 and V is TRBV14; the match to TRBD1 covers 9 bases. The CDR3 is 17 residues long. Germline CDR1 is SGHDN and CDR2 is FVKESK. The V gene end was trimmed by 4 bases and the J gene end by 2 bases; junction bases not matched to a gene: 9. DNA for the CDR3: TGTGCCAGCAGCCCTTGGGACAGGGAGGGAACCAAAAACATTCAGTACTTC. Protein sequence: CASSPWDREGTKNIQYF.